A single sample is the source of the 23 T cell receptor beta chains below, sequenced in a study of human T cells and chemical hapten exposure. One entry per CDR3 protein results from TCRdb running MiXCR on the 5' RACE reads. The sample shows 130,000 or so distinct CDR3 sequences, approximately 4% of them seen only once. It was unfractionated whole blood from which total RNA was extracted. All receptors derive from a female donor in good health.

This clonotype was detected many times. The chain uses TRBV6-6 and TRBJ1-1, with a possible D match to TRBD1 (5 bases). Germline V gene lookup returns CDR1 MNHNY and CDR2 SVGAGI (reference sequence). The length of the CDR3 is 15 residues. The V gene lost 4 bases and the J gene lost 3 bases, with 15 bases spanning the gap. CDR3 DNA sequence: TGTGCCAGCAGTTTCGGGGGAGTTACGGACACTGAAGCTTTCTTT. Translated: CASSFGGVTDTEAFF.

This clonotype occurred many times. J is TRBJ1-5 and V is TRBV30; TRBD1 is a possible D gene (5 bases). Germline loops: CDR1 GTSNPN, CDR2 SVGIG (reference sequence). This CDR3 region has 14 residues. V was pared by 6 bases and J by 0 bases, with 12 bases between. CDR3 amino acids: CACSTENSNQPQHF. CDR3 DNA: TGTGCCTGCTCGACAGAAAATAGCAATCAGCCCCAGCATTTT.

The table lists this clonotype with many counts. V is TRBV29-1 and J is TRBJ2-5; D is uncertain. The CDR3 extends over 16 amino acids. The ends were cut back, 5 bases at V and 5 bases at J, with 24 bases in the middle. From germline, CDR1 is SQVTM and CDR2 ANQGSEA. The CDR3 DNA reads TGCAGCGTTCCGAAGGACCGATTTGAAACTTTGGAGACCCAGTACTTC. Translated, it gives CSVPKDRFETLETQYF.

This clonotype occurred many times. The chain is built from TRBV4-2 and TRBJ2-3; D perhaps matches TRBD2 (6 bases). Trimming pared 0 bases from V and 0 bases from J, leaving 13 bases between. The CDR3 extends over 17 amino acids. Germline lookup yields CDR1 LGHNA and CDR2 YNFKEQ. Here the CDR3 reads CASSQESVADSTDTQYF. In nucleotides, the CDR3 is TGTGCCAGCAGCCAAGAGTCGGTAGCGGATAGCACAGATACGCAGTATTTT.

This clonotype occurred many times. The CDR3 DNA reads TGTGCCAGCAGCGCCACAGGGGGCGCCTACGAGCAGTACTTC. Translating it yields CASSATGGAYEQYF. The V gene is TRBV9, the J gene TRBJ2-7, with 9 bases fitting TRBD1. Unmatched junction bases numbered 3, after V lost 3 bases and J lost 2 bases. The CDR3 covers 14 residues. The germline V gene encodes CDR1 SGDLS and CDR2 YYNGEE.

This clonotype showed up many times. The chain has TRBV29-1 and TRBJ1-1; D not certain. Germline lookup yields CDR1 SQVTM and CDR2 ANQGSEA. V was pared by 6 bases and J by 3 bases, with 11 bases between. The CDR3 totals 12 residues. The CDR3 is CSVWDYYTEAFF. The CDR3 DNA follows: TGCAGCGTGTGGGATTACTACACTGAAGCTTTCTTT.

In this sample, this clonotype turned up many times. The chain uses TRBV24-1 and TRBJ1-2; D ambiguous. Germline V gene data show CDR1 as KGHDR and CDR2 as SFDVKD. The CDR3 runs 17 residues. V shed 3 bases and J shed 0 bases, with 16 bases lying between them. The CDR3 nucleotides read TGTGCCACCAGTGATCGATCAACCGGGCCCGCTAACTATGGCTACACCTTC. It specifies CATSDRSTGPANYGYTF.

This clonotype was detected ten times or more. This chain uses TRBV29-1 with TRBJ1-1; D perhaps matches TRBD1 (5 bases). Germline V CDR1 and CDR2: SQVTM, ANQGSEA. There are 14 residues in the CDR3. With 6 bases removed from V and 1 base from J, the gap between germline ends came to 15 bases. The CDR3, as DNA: TGCAGCGTCCGACAGAGACTCACGAACACTGAAGCTTTCTTT. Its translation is CSVRQRLTNTEAFF.

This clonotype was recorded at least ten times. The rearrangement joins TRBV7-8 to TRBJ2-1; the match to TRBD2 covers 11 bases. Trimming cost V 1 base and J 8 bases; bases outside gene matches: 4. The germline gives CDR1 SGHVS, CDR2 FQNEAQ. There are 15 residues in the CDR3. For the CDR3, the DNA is TGTGCCAGCAGCTTAGAACTAGCGGGGGTGTATGAGCAGTTCTTC. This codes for CASSLELAGVYEQFF.

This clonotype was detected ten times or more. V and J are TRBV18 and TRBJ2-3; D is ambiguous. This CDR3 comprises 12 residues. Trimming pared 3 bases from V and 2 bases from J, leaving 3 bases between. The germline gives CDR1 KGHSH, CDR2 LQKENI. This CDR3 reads CASSPATDTQYF. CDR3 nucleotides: TGTGCCAGCTCACCTGCCACAGATACGCAGTATTTT.

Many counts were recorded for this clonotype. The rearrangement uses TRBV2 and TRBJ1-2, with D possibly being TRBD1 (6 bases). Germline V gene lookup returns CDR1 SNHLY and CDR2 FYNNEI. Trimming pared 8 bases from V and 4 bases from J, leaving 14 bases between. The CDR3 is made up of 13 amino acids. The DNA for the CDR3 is TGTGCCAGCGGTGTGGACAGTGCCTATGGCTACACCTTC. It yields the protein CASGVDSAYGYTF.

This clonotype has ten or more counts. The CDR3 is CASSRPLAGNKLSSYNEQFF. The CDR3 DNA sequence: TGTGCCAGCAGCCGACCACTAGCGGGGAATAAATTGAGCTCCTACAATGAGCAGTTCTTC. The chain uses TRBV7-2 and TRBJ2-1, with 10 bases fitting TRBD2. This CDR3 region has 20 residues. Germline V lookup: CDR1 SGHTA, CDR2 FQGNSA. Trimming cost V 5 bases and J 0 bases; bases outside gene matches: 16. The full variable domain, with the rest looked up from reference TRBV7-2 and TRBJ2-1, is GAGVSQSPSNKVTEKGKDVELRCDPISGHTALYWYRQSLGQGLEFLIYFQGNSAPDKSGLPSDRFSAERTGGSVSTLTIQRTQQEDSAVYLCASSRPLAGNKLSSYNEQFFGPGTRLTVL.

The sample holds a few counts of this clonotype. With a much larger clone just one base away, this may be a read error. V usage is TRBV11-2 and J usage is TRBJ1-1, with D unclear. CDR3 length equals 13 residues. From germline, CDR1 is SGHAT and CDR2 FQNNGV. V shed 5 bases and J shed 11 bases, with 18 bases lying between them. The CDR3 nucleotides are TGTGCCAGCAGCCGTGACCCACGAGGAGGGGCTTTCTTT. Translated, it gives CASSRDPRGGAFF.

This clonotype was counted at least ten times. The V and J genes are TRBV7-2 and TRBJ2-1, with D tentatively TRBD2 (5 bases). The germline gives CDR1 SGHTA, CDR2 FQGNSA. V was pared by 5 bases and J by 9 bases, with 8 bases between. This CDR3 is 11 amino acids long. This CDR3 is CASSPGFEQFF. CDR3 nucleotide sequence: TGTGCCAGCAGCCCGGGGTTTGAGCAGTTCTTC.

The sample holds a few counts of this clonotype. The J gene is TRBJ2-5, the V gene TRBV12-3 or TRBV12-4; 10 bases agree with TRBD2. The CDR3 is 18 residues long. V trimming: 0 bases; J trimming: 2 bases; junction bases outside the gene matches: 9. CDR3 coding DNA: TGTGCCAGCAGTTTAGCGCCTCTAGCGGGGGCCAGGCAAGAGACCCAGTACTTC. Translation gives CASSLAPLAGARQETQYF.

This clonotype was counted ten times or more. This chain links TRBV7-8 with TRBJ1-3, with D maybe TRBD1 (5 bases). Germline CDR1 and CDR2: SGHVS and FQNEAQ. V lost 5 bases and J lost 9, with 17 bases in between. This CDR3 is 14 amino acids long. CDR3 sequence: CASSQVAGGGTIYF. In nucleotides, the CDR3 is TGTGCCAGCAGCCAAGTGGCCGGCGGGGGCACCATATATTTT.

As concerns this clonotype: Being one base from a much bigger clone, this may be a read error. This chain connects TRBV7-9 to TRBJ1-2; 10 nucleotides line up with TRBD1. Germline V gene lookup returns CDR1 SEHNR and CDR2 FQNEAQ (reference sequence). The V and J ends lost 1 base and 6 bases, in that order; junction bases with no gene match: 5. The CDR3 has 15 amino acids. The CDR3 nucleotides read TGTGCCAGCAGCTTAGATTCCGGGACAGGGGATGGCTACACCTTC. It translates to CASSLDSGTGDGYTF.

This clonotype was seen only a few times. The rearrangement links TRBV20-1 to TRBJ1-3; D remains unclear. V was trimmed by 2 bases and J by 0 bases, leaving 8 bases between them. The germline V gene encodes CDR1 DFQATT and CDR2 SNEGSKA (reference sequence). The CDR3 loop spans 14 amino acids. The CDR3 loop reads CSARRTGSGNTIYF. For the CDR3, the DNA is TGCAGTGCTAGAAGGACGGGCTCTGGAAACACCATATATTTT.

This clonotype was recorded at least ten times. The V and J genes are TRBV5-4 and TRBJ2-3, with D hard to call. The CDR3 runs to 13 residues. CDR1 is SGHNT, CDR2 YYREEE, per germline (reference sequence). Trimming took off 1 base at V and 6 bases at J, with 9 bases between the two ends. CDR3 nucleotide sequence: TGTGCCAGCAGCTTGTCCCGGCAGGATACGCAGTATTTT. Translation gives CASSLSRQDTQYF.

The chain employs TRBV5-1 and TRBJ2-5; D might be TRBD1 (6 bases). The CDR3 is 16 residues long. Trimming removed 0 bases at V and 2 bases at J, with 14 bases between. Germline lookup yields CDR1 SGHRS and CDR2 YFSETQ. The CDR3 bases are TGCGCCAGCAGCTTGGCTAGTGGACAGCAACAAGAGACCCAGTACTTC. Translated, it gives CASSLASGQQQETQYF. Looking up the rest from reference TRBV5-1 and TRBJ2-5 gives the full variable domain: KAGVTQTPRYLIKTRGQQVTLSCSPISGHRSVSWYQQTPGQGLQFLFEYFSETQRNKGNFPGRFSGRQFSNSRSEMNVSTLELGDSALYLCASSLASGQQQETQYFGPGTRLLVL.

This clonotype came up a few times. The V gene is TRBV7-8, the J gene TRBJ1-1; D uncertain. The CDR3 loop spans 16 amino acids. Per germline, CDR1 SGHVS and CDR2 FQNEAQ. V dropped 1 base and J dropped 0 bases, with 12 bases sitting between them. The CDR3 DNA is TGTGCCAGCAGCTTAGTTGGCGGCAGGCTGAACACTGAAGCTTTCTTT. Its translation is CASSLVGGRLNTEAFF.

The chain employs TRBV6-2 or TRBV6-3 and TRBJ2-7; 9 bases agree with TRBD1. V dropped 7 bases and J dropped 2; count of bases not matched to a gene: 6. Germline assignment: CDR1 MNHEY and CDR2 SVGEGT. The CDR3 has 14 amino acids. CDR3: CASKRTGGAYEQYF. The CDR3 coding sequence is TGTGCCAGCAAACGAACAGGGGGCGCCTACGAGCAGTACTTC.

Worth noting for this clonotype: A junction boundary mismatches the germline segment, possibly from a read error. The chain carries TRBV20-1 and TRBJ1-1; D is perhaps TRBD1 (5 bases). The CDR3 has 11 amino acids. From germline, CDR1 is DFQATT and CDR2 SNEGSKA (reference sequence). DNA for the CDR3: TGCAGTGCTCGAGAAGACAGTCAAGCTTTCTTT. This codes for CSAREDSQAFF.